The source of this T cell receptor beta chain is a study of response to subunit inactivated influenza vaccine. TCRdb recomputed calls from the RT-PCR reads with MiXCR, one row per CDR3 protein. The table lists hundreds of thousands of distinct CDR3 sequences, around 8% of them singletons. This clonotype was detected only a few times. The antigen is unknown. Study-level results: New T cells are recruited in small numbers by each seasonal influenza vaccination, according to the authors' suggestion.

The germline V gene encodes CDR1 MNHNY and CDR2 SVGAGI (reference sequence). This CDR3 is 12 amino acids long. With 6 bases removed from V and 5 bases from J, the gap between germline ends came to 11 bases. The TCR sequence derives from a man between 45 and 75 years old who received an inactivated influenza vaccine. The chain employs TRBV6-6 and TRBJ2-7; perhaps TRBD1 as D (6 bases). The sample was PBMCs from blood, taken roughly 24 months after vaccination. The CDR3 loop is CASRQTGNEQYF. The CDR3 DNA reads as TGTGCCAGCAGACAAACAGGGAACGAGCAGTACTTC.